This T cell receptor beta chain was identified in a study of blood T cell repertoires in COVID-19. Background on the study: PBMCs, B-cell-depleted T cells, or T cells provided the cDNA or gDNA that made up the material.

Seattle-derived patients entered the study during active infection and were followed longitudinally. Germline CDR1 SNHLY, CDR2 FYNNEI. The CDR3 totals 15 residues. V lost 6 bases, J lost 2 bases, and 5 bases stayed unmatched. Per the original methods: Reference gene primers were amplified, and this amplification served to estimate nucleated cell counts. TCRdb keeps only in-frame clones here, not all; method: immunoSEQ multiplex PCR. V and J calls and clone size are copied from that table; D and trimming were computed from the DNA. The profile shows about 180,000 clones, approximately 88% of them singletons.

V and J are TRBV2 and TRBJ2-5; 11 bases agree with TRBD2. The specimen was peripheral blood. The receptor was derived from a woman in her thirties or forties with COVID-19, enrolled during active disease. CDR3 nucleotides: TGTGCCAGCAGACGACTAGCGGGATGGCAAGAGACCCAGTACTTC. It specifies CASRRLAGWQETQYF.